This T cell receptor beta chain was recorded in a study of T cell changes during pregnancy in multiple sclerosis (dated by TCRdb to between 2018 and 2021). About the study as a whole: The study looked at changes in the T cell repertoire across pregnancy in women with multiple sclerosis.

Library preparation was by the immunoSEQ multiplex PCR assay. This is the immuneACCESS table as TCRdb keeps it, with only in-frame sequences that have V and J called. A part of the clones is gone; compared with another copy, unresolved V genes explain less than half, and the rest is unexplained. The sample profile shows some 57,000 clones; roughly nine tenths of them were found once. The ten largest account for about 0.49% of the sample. In regard to this clone: Its antigen is unknown. Mismatch with germline at one junction end may stem from a read error.

CDR1 and CDR2 are read off the germline V gene (reference sequence) as MNHNY and SVGAGI. The CDR3 has 12 amino acids, counting the end cysteine and phenylalanine. Only the CDR3 part of the read is kept: 36 bases, read in frame from the first base. The chain uses TRBV6-6 and TRBJ2-1, and TRBD2 aligns with 7 junction nucleotides. This TCR derives from a female donor in good health, enrolled as a control in a pregnancy study. The source was CD4+ T cells from peripheral blood mononuclear cells, collected after pregnancy. The nucleotide sequence reads as follows: TGTGCCAGCAGTTACCGCGGACTAGTCGGAATCTTC. Protein translation: CASSYRGLVGIF.